The rows below give T cell receptor beta chains drawn from one sample of a study of technical replicates of blood from a handful of donors. Repertoires were generated with immunoSEQ multiplex PCR, while TCRdb's copy carries only in-frame clones and drops some. Among around 97,000 clones listed, roughly 95% were seen once. Material: T cells isolated from PBMCs. The receptors stem from a human donor in good health. Both conserved end residues are part of each CDR3. D genes are given only for firm matches. Rows may omit the clone size; those that give it use once, few, many or a size class.

v_call	d_call	clone_size	cdr3_length	j_call	cdr3_aa	cdr3_nt
TRBV6-1	NA	NA	13	TRBJ1-1	CASSQGRNTEAFF	TGTGCCAGCAGCCAGGGAAGGAACACTGAAGCTTTCTTT
TRBV4-1	NA	NA	15	TRBJ2-2	CASSQDAANTGELFF	TGCGCCAGCAGCCAAGATGCAGCGAACACCGGGGAGCTGTTTTTT
TRBV10-1	TRBD1	NA	16	TRBJ2-1	CASSGWSGTDYNEQFF	TGCGCCAGCAGTGGGTGGTCCGGGACAGATTACAATGAGCAGTTCTTC
TRBV7-7	TRBD2	NA	17	TRBJ2-5	CASSPRLAEYKRETQYF	TGTGCTAGCAGCCCTCGACTAGCCGAATACAAAAGGGAGACCCAGTACTTC
TRBV2	NA	NA	14	TRBJ1-1	CAKPATDRNTEAFF	TGTGCCAAACCAGCAACCGACAGGAACACTGAAGCTTTCTTT
TRBV6-5	NA	NA	15	TRBJ1-6	CASRRPSSYNSPLHF	TGTGCCAGCAGAAGGCCTAGCTCCTATAATTCACCCCTCCACTTT
TRBV19	TRBD1	NA	15	TRBJ1-1	CASGPGDRMNTEAFF	TGTGCCAGTGGACCCGGGGACAGAATGAACACTGAAGCTTTCTTT
TRBV29-1	NA	NA	14	TRBJ1-5	CSVGGSGSNQPQHF	TGCAGCGTTGGAGGATCCGGTAGCAATCAGCCCCAGCATTTT
TRBV6-5	NA	few	13	TRBJ1-3	CATHEGGGNTIYF	TGTGCCACCCACGAAGGGGGAGGAAACACCATATATTTT
TRBV5-1	NA	NA	13	TRBJ2-7	CASNLRVGYEQYF	TGCGCCAGCAATCTCAGGGTGGGATACGAGCAGTACTTC
TRBV7-7	NA	NA	14	TRBJ2-2	CASSHGQNTGELFF	TGTGCCAGCAGCCACGGACAGAACACCGGGGAGCTGTTTTTT
TRBV19	TRBD1	NA	13	TRBJ2-7	CASKDRGPYEQYF	TGTGCCAGTAAGGACAGGGGACCCTACGAGCAGTACTTC
TRBV19	TRBD2	NA	14	TRBJ2-5	CASSLAGTQETQYF	TGTGCCAGTAGTCTAGCGGGTACTCAAGAGACCCAGTACTTC
TRBV4-1	NA	NA	15	TRBJ1-5	CASSQHRNSNQPQHF	TGCGCCAGCAGCCAACACAGGAATAGCAATCAGCCCCAGCATTTT
TRBV20-1	NA	NA	9	TRBJ2-7	CSGGPDRNF	TGCAGTGGAGGCCCCGACAGGAACTTC
TRBV6-1	NA	NA	14	TRBJ1-2	CASSEESANYGYTF	TGTGCCAGCAGTGAAGAGTCAGCTAACTATGGCTACACCTTC
TRBV7-8	NA	NA	15	TRBJ2-7	CASSLARTQTYEQYF	TGTGCCAGCAGCTTAGCTAGGACTCAAACATACGAGCAGTACTTC
TRBV2	TRBD2	NA	13	TRBJ2-3	CARTSGSTDTQYF	TGTGCCAGAACTAGCGGGAGCACAGATACGCAGTATTTT
TRBV6-5	TRBD1	NA	15	TRBJ2-2	CASSRGQGNTGELFF	TGTGCCAGCAGCCGCGGACAGGGCAACACCGGGGAGCTGTTTTTT
TRBV27	TRBD1	few	15	TRBJ1-5	CASSAGTGNQQPQHF	TGTGCCAGCAGTGCCGGGACAGGCAATCAGCAGCCCCAGCATTTT
TRBV20-1	NA	NA	11	TRBJ2-7	CSAEDSYEQYF	TGCAGTGCAGAAGACAGCTACGAGCAGTACTTC
TRBV19	NA	NA	13	TRBJ2-1	CASSLHIYNEQFF	TGTGCCAGTAGTTTGCACATTTACAATGAGCAGTTCTTC